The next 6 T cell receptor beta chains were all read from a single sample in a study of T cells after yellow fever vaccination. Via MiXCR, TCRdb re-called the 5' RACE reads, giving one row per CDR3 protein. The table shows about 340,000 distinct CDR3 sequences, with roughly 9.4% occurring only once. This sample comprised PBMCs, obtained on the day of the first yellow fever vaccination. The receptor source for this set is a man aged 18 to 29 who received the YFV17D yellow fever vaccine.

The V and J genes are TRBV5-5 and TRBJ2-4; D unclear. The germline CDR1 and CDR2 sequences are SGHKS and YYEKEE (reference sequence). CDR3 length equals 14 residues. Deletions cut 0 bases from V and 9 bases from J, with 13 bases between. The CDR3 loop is CASSLELGLGIQYF. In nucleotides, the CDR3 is TGTGCCAGCAGCTTGGAGCTGGGTTTGGGCATTCAGTACTTC.

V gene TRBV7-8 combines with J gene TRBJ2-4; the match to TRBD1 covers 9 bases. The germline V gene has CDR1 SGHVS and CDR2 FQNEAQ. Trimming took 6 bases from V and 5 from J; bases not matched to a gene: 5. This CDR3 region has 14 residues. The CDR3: CASSSGQGQNIQYF. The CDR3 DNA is TGTGCCAGCAGTTCAGGACAGGGGCAAAACATTCAGTACTTC.

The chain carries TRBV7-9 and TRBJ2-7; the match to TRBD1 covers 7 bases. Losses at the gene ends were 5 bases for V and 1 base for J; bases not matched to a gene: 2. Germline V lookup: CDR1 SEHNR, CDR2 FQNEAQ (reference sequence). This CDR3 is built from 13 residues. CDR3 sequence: CASSPTGSYEQYF. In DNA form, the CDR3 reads TGTGCCAGCAGCCCGACAGGGTCCTACGAGCAGTACTTC.

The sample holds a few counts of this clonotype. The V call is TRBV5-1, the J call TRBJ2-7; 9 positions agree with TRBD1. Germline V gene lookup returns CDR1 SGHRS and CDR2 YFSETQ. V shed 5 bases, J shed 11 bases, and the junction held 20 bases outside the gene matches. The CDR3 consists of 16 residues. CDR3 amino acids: CASRTSTGGFVTKEYF. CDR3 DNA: TGCGCCAGCAGAACGTCGACAGGGGGGTTTGTTACGAAGGAGTACTTC. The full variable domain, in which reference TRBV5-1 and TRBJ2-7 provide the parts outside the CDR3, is KAGVTQTPRYLIKTRGQQVTLSCSPISGHRSVSWYQQTPGQGLQFLFEYFSETQRNKGNFPGRFSGRQFSNSRSEMNVSTLELGDSALYLCASRTSTGGFVTKEYFGPGTRLTVT.

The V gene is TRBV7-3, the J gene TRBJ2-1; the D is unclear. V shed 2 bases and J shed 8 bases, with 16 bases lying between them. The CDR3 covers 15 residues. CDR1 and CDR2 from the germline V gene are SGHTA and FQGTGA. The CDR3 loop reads CASSLLGGVQDEQFF. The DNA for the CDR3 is TGTGCCAGCAGCTTACTTGGCGGAGTCCAGGATGAGCAGTTCTTC.

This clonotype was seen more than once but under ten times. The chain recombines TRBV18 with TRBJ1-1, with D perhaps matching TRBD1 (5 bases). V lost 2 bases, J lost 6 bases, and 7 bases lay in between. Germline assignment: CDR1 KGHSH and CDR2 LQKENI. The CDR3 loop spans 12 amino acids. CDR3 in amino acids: CASSPMGAEAFF. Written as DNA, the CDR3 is TGTGCCAGCTCACCAATGGGGGCTGAAGCTTTCTTT.